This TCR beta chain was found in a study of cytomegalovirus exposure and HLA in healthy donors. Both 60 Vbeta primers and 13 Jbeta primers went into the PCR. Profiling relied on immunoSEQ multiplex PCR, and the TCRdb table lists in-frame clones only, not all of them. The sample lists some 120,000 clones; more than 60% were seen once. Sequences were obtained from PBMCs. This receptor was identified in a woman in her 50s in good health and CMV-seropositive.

CDR3 sequence: CASSRQVPYEQYF. In DNA form, the CDR3 reads TGTGCCAGCAGCCGACAGGTTCCCTACGAGCAGTACTTC. The gene calls are TRBV27 and TRBJ2-5; possibly TRBD1 for D (6 bases). Gene TRBJ2-7 matches the end of the DNA better, so the J call may be wrong. Germline-derived CDR1 and CDR2 are MNHEY and SMNVEV (reference sequence). The CDR3 is made up of 13 amino acids.